These T cell receptor beta chains were read from a single sample in a study of blood T cell repertoires in COVID-19. Libraries were prepared by immunoSEQ multiplex PCR; TCRdb keeps only in-frame clonotypes and omits some of them. The table records some 300,000 clones, 85% to 90% of them present only once. Material for sequencing was peripheral blood. The receptors originated from a woman aged 25 to 39 with COVID-19, enrolled during active disease. Each CDR3 is given with its conserved first and last residue. D genes are given only for firm matches. Size is stated for part of the rows, as once, few or many counts, or as a class when the clone is expanded.

j_gene | abundance | d_gene | v_gene | CDR3aa | CDR3nt
TRBJ1-1 | . | TRBD1 | TRBV11-2 | CASSPIWDRGLSGSTEAFF | TGTGCCAGCAGCCCAATATGGGACAGGGGGCTGTCGGGGAGCACTGAAGCTTTCTTT
TRBJ2-5 | . | . | TRBV6-1 | CASSEGPSSQETQYF | TGTGCCAGCAGTGAGGGGCCCTCCAGCCAAGAGACCCAGTACTTC
TRBJ1-1 | . | . | TRBV5-6 | CASSFRVRPLEAFF | TGTGCCAGCAGCTTTCGGGTAAGGCCACTTGAAGCTTTCTTT
TRBJ1-2 | . | . | TRBV5-4 | CASSSQGNGYTF | TGTGCCAGCAGCTCCCAGGGTAATGGCTACACCTTC
TRBJ2-1 | . | TRBD2 | TRBV6-5 | CASSYSGLAGGEQFF | TGTGCCAGCAGTTACTCTGGACTAGCGGGGGGGGAGCAGTTCTTC
TRBJ2-3 | . | . | TRBV2 | CASSDMAARGTDTQYF | TGTGCCAGCAGTGATATGGCAGCGAGGGGCACAGATACGCAGTATTTT
TRBJ2-7 | . | . | TRBV12-3/TRBV12-4 | CASTSRGGEQYF | TGTGCCAGCACCTCCAGGGGCGGCGAGCAGTACTTC
TRBJ1-3 | . | . | TRBV25-1 | CASSRPGISGNTIYF | TGTGCCAGCAGTAGGCCCGGGATCTCTGGAAACACCATATATTTT
TRBJ2-5 | once | TRBD2 | TRBV4-1 | CASSQASGGSVETQYF | TGCGCCAGCAGCCAAGCTAGCGGGGGATCCGTAGAGACCCAGTACTTC
TRBJ1-5 | . | . | TRBV19 | CASIRSNQPQHF | TGTGCCAGTATCAGGAGCAATCAGCCCCAGCATTTT
TRBJ1-3 | . | . | TRBV28 | CASSFQGTGNTIYF | TGTGCCAGCAGTTTCCAGGGGACTGGAAACACCATATATTTT
TRBJ1-3 | . | . | TRBV28 | CASSLWGGYSGNTIYF | TGTGCCAGCAGTTTATGGGGGGGATACTCTGGAAACACCATATATTTT
TRBJ2-1 | once | TRBD1 | TRBV24-1 | CATSDFPGTAYNEQFF | TGTGCCACCAGTGATTTCCCCGGGACAGCATACAATGAGCAGTTCTTC
TRBJ2-1 | . | TRBD2 | TRBV2 | CASSDRSGVGYNEQFF | TGTGCCAGCAGTGACCGAAGCGGGGTAGGCTACAATGAGCAGTTCTTC
TRBJ2-3 | . | TRBD2 | TRBV2 | CASSSGGDSTDTQYF | TGTGCCAGCAGTAGCGGGGGGGATAGCACAGATACGCAGTATTTT
TRBJ1-5 | . | TRBD1 | TRBV6-5 | CASSGQAHQPQHF | TGTGCCAGCTCAGGACAGGCTCATCAGCCCCAGCATTTT
TRBJ2-3 | . | TRBD2 | TRBV7-2 | CASSLRPSGGLDTQYF | TGTGCCAGCAGCTTACGTCCGAGCGGGGGGTTAGATACGCAGTATTTT
TRBJ2-3 | . | TRBD2 | TRBV10-3 | CAISDPAGGASTDTQYF | TGTGCCATCAGTGATCCAGCGGGGGGCGCTAGCACAGATACGCAGTATTTT
TRBJ2-1 | . | . | TRBV11-3 | CASSLGPARGAYNEQFF | TGTGCCAGCAGCTTAGGACCGGCCCGGGGGGCTTACAATGAGCAGTTCTTC
TRBJ2-1 | . | TRBD1 | TRBV9 | CASSVATGGYNEQFF | TGTGCCAGCAGCGTAGCTACAGGGGGTTACAATGAGCAGTTCTTC